This T cell receptor beta chain was identified during a study of tumor-infiltrating lymphocytes in glioblastoma multiforme. On this clonotype: Its specificity is not known.

The V gene's germline CDR1 is SGHAT and CDR2 FQNNGV. This CDR3 is built from 15 residues. Trimming cost V 6 bases and J 4 bases, with 19 bases left between them. Multiple V-beta primers and a C-beta primer amplified TCRB from RNA. TCRB-specific cDNA synthesis used 0.5 to 0.65 ug of total RNA. TCRdb passed the multiplex PCR reads through MiXCR, listing each CDR3 protein once. The sample includes about 11,000 distinct CDR3 sequences, about 65% seen only once; the top ten take approximately 36%. Study-level results: Clone frequencies may be distorted by unequal TCR transcripts per cell.

The V and J genes are TRBV11-2 and TRBJ2-7; D is possibly TRBD1 or TRBD2 (6 bases each). The TCR comes from a male donor with glioblastoma. The sequencing sample was made of brain tumor tissue. CDR3 sequence (DNA): TGTGCCAGCAGTTTCCCAGGAGGGGGAACGTACGAGCAGTACTTC. Amino acid sequence: CASSFPGGGTYEQYF.